This T cell receptor beta chain was sequenced for a study of CD8+ T cells in alopecia areata. This clone was found once. RNA was isolated and reverse transcribed to cDNA, the sequencing template. Sequencing was performed with immunoSEQ multiplex PCR; in TCRdb, only in-frame clones are kept and a portion is missing. Of 30,000 to 40,000 clones in the sample, roughly 80% were seen once. Germline V gives CDR1 SGHRS, CDR2 YFSETQ. V lost 4 bases and J lost 2; bases outside the gene matches: 8. The CDR3 loop spans 15 amino acids. V gene TRBV5-1 combines with J gene TRBJ2-7; TRBD1 matches 8 bases. This clonotype was sampled from a human donor with alopecia areata. Sequencing was performed on NKG2D-low CD8+ T cells sorted from blood. DNA of the CDR3: TGCGCCAGCAGCGCCGGACAGGGACCCACCTACGAGCAGTACTTC. Protein sequence: CASSAGQGPTYEQYF. Supplemented by reference TRBV5-1 and TRBJ2-7, the full variable domain reads KAGVTQTPRYLIKTRGQQVTLSCSPISGHRSVSWYQQTPGQGLQFLFEYFSETQRNKGNFPGRFSGRQFSNSRSEMNVSTLELGDSALYLCASSAGQGPTYEQYFGPGTRLTVT.